One and the same sample provided the 17 T cell receptor beta chains below, sequenced in a study of tumor-infiltrating lymphocytes in primary liver carcinoma. The input was roughly 0.5 ug total RNA; TCR beta cDNA was made from it with a constant-region primer. Employing slightly modified ARM-PCR, three nested multiplex PCR rounds were run, and these gave rise to the TCR beta libraries. Each of the first two PCR rounds ran approximately 11 cycles with TRBV1-TRBV30 forward and C-beta reverse primers. TCRdb processed the multiplex PCR reads anew with MiXCR; each CDR3 protein has one entry. There are about 26,000 distinct CDR3 sequences in the sample; nearly 80% occur only once, and 40% to 50% lies in the top ten. Between roughly 20 and 31 mg of unsorted bulk tissue served as the source from which RNA and DNA were co-extracted. The source material was liver tumor tissue from sampling region 3. Subset: tumor region T3, left-lateral pole. The receptors were gathered from a man aged 40-50 years with primary liver carcinoma and hepatitis B virus infection.

Notes on this clonotype: Since the CDR3 does not end with the conserved phenylalanine or tryptophan, this likely comes from a read error. The chain has TRBV10-3 and TRBJ2-5; TRBD1 is a possible D gene (8 bases). CDR3 size: 17 residues. Germline CDR1 reads ENHRY; CDR2 reads SYGVKD. The V gene lost 2 bases and the J gene lost 5 bases, with 21 bases spanning the gap. CDR3 in amino acids: CAISEPKAQGGTETQYS. For the CDR3, the DNA is TGTGCCATCAGTGAGCCGAAGGCACAGGGGGGGACGGAGACCCAGTACTCC.

The rearrangement joins TRBV4-2 to TRBJ2-1, with 8 bases aligning to TRBD2. CDR3 length: 15 residues. The trim removed 7 bases at V and 8 bases at J, leaving 13 bases unmatched. Germline loops: CDR1 LGHNA, CDR2 YNFKEQ. The CDR3 loop reads CASNQASSGPHEQFF. The CDR3 DNA follows: TGTGCCAGCAATCAAGCGTCTAGCGGGCCACATGAGCAGTTCTTC.

With regard to this clonotype: Its ends do not fully match the called genes, so a read error is possible. This chain connects TRBV4-2 to TRBJ1-1, with 8 bases that match TRBD1. Per germline, CDR1 LGHNA and CDR2 YNFKEQ. CDR3 size: 17 residues. The CDR3 coding sequence is TGTGCCAGCAGCCGAGAGTACGGACAGGGTCTTTGGACTGAGGCTTTCTTT. It is translated as CASSREYGQGLWTEAFF.

Only a few counts were recorded for this clonotype. Its ends do not fully match the called genes, so a read error is possible. This chain joins TRBV4-3 and TRBJ2-1; D is uncertain. The CDR3 extends over 14 amino acids. Germline V gene data show CDR1 as LGHNA and CDR2 as YSLEER. CDR3 residues: CVSSHTELVNEQFF. For the CDR3, the DNA is TGCGTCAGCAGCCACACAGAGTTGGTCAATGAGCAGTTCTTC.

The J gene is TRBJ2-7, the V gene TRBV6-6; 7 bases align to TRBD1. Germline loops: CDR1 MNHNY, CDR2 SVGAGI (reference sequence). V lost 6 bases to trimming and J lost 4 bases; unmatched junction nucleotides: 9. CDR3 length: 14 amino acids. CDR3 protein: CASSVLGQLYEQYF. The CDR3, as DNA: TGTGCCAGCAGCGTTCTGGGACAGCTATACGAGCAGTACTTC.

Within the sample, this clonotype is medium-sized. The J gene is TRBJ2-5, the V gene TRBV29-1, with 8 bases that match TRBD1. Germline CDR1 SQVTM, CDR2 ANQGSEA. The CDR3 contains 14 residues. Unmatched junction bases numbered 11, after V lost 7 bases and J lost 4 bases. This CDR3 is CSARSGQGRETQYF. DNA of the CDR3: TGCAGCGCGAGGTCCGGACAGGGCCGAGAGACCCAGTACTTC. Filled out from reference TRBV29-1 and TRBJ2-5, the complete variable domain reads SAVISQKPSRDICQRGTSLTIQCQVDSQVTMMFWYRQQPGQSLTLIATANQGSEATYESGFVIDKFPISRPNLTFSTLTVSNMSPEDSSIYLCSARSGQGRETQYFGPGTRLLVL.

A word on this clonotype: Compared with germline, one end of the junction differs, possibly owing to a read error. The chain joins TRBV20-1 to TRBJ1-3; D unclear. CDR1 DFQATT and CDR2 SNEGSKA come from the germline V gene (reference sequence). The CDR3 totals 12 residues. The CDR3 is CSASRSGNTIYF. CDR3 in DNA: TGTAGTGCTAGCCGCTCCGGAAACACCATATATTTT.

About this clonotype: The CDR3 end shows no conserved phenylalanine or tryptophan, and so a read error is likely. Because the CDR3's place on the DNA is in doubt, the DNA is left out and the CDR3 is given as listed by TCRdb. This chain uses TRBV11-2 with TRBJ2-5; TRBD1 was called by the table and not checked on the DNA. Ends included, the CDR3 has 16 residues. CDR1 is SGHAT, CDR2 FQNNGV, per germline. The CDR3 sequence: CASGQTPGGGKETQCL.

Turning to this clonotype: Likely a read error: the CDR3 ends without its conserved phenylalanine or tryptophan. V and J are TRBV12-3 or TRBV12-4 and TRBJ1-6; D gene unclear. This CDR3 comprises 12 residues. The CDR3 spells CAGSLENSPLHS. In nucleotides, the CDR3 is TGTGCCGGCAGTTTAGAGAATTCACCCCTCCACTCT.

This sequence joins TRBV5-1 and TRBJ2-7; 11 bases line up with TRBD2. Germline CDR1 is SGHRS and CDR2 is YFSETQ. CDR3 size: 15 residues. The DNA of the CDR3 is TGCGCCAGCTGCTTGAAACTAGCGGGAGCCTACGAGGAGTACGTC. This encodes CASCLKLAGAYEEYV.

The chain carries TRBV2 and TRBJ2-5, with unresolved D. CDR1 is SNHLY, CDR2 FYNNEI, per germline. The CDR3 is 11 amino acids. CDR3 in DNA: TGTGTCAGTAGTGACTGGGAGACCCAGTACTTC. Its translation is CVSSDWETQYF.

By share, this clonotype ranks as medium-sized. The chain has TRBV6-5 and TRBJ2-7, with 12 bases identical to TRBD2. The CDR3 extends over 16 amino acids. In germline, CDR1 is MNHEY, CDR2 SVGAGI. V shed 6 bases and J 2 bases; nucleotides not matched to a gene: 8. The CDR3 nucleotides are TGTGCCAGCAGACGAGAAGGACTAGCGGGGACCTACGAGCAGTACTTC. As protein: CASRREGLAGTYEQYF.

About this clonotype: The missing conserved phenylalanine or tryptophan at the end of this CDR3 makes a read error likely. This sequence joins TRBV6-2 or TRBV6-3 and TRBJ2-1; TRBD2 matches at 15 bases. The V gene end was trimmed by 10 bases and the J gene end by 13 bases; junction bases not matched to a gene: 8. Per the germline V gene, CDR1 is MNHEY and CDR2 is SVGEGT. The CDR3 has 13 residues. The CDR3 DNA reads TGTGCCAACAGGACTAGCGGGAGGGCCAGACAGTTCATC. Translation: CANRTSGRARQFI.

A word on this clonotype: One junction end does not reproduce the germline sequence, and a read error may be involved. The chain uses TRBV11-2 and TRBJ2-7; TRBD1 agrees at 8 bases. Germline values: CDR1 SGHAT, CDR2 FQNNGV. The CDR3 is 15 residues long. This chain's CDR3 is CASGGAQGVVHEQHF. The CDR3 DNA is TGTGCCAGCGGCGGGGCACAGGGGGTTGTGCACGAGCAGCACTTC.

Of note for this clonotype: At one end the junction does not follow the germline gene, possibly because of a read error. The rearrangement links TRBV5-6 to TRBJ2-2; possibly TRBD1 for D (6 bases). CDR3 length: 15 residues. Germline CDR1 reads SGHDT; CDR2 reads YYEEEE. The DNA for the CDR3 is TGTGCCAGCATTATCGGGACAAGGGTCACCGGGGTGCTGTTTTTT. It is translated as CASIIGTRVTGVLFF.

In regard to this clonotype: This may come from a read error, since a much larger clone is one base off. The CDR3 DNA reads as TGTGCCGGCGGCTTTCTTGGTGAGCAGTTCTTC. This codes for CAGGFLGEQFF. The chain combines TRBV7-9 with TRBJ2-1; no definite D call. The CDR3 contains 11 residues. V dropped 11 bases and J dropped 9 bases, with 14 bases sitting between them. Germline V gene sequence: CDR1 SEHNR, CDR2 FQNEAQ (reference sequence). Together with reference TRBV7-9 and TRBJ2-1, the CDR3 gives the full variable domain: DTGVSQNPRHKITKRGQNVTFRCDPISEHNRLYWYRQTLGQGPEFLTYFQNEAQLEKSRLLSDRFSAERPKGSFSTLEIQRTEQGDSAMYLCAGGFLGEQFFGPGTRLTVL.

J is TRBJ2-2 and V is TRBV6-2 or TRBV6-3; 8 bases map to TRBD1. Germline V CDR1 and CDR2: MNHEY, SVGEGT. The CDR3 runs 15 residues. Trimming removed 8 bases from V and 6 bases from J; junction bases left unmatched: 11. The CDR3 here is CASESGTGHSGELFF. For the CDR3, the DNA is TGTGCCAGCGAATCCGGGACAGGACACTCCGGGGAGCTGTTTTTT.